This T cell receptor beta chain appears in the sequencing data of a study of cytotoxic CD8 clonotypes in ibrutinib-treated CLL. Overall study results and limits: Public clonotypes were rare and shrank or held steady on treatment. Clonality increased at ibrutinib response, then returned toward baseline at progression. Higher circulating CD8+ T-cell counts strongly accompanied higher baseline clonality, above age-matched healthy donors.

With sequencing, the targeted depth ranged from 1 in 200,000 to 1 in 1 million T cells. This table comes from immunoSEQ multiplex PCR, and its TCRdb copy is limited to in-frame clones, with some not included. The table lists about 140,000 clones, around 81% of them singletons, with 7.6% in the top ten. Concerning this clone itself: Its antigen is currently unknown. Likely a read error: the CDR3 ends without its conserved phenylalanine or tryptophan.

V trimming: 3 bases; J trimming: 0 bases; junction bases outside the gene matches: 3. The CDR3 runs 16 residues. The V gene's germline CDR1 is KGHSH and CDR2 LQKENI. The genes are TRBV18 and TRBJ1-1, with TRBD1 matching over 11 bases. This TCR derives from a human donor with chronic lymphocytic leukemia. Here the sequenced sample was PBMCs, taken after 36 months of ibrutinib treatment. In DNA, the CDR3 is TGTGCCAGCTCACCGGCGGGACAGGGGGTGAACACTGAAGCTTTCCTT. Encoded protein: CASSPAGQGVNTEAFL.